This T cell receptor beta chain stems from a study of T cells expressing NK-cell markers. For TCR beta, cDNA was produced by 5'RACE template switching with UMIs. TCRdb reprocessed the 5' RACE reads, with one entry per CDR3 protein and no DNA. The sample includes about 460,000 distinct CDR3 sequences. Germline V CDR1 and CDR2: MDHEN, SYDVKM. CDR3 length equals 15 residues. Sequencing was carried out using blood T cells: a sorted CD56 or NKG2C T cell subset, CD4+ or CD8+ T cells, or bulk PBMC T cells (not recorded which). The sequence derives from a woman aged 45-59 years in good health. The chain employs TRBV28 and TRBJ2-2; TCRdb lists TRBD2, though no DNA is available to test this call. The CDR3 is CASSPAWGFSGELFF.